Sequencing of this T cell receptor beta chain was carried out in a study of T cell responses to AZD1222 COVID-19 vaccine. Study-level background: Second-dose intervals of approximately 4 or approximately 12 weeks were pooled. Study-level results: Spike-specific TCR breadth rose after two AZD1222 doses, and depth rose as well.

The germline V gene encodes CDR1 KGHSH and CDR2 LQKENI. The CDR3 is 17 residues long. V trimming: 1 base; J trimming: 5 bases; junction bases outside the gene matches: 6. With respect to this clone: As yet, its antigen is unknown.

Profiled with immunoSEQ multiplex PCR; TCRdb holds only in-frame clones, not every one. The repertoire holds some 160,000 clones, with 85% to 95% as singletons. The chain has TRBV18 and TRBJ1-4; TRBD1 aligns across 11 bases. This receptor was obtained from an adult in good health. Specimen: peripheral blood, collected on day 0 of AZD1222 vaccination. The CDR3 DNA reads TGTGCCAGCTCACCACGGACAGGGGGCGCGAGAAATGAAAAACTGTTTTTT. This gives the protein CASSPRTGGARNEKLFF.